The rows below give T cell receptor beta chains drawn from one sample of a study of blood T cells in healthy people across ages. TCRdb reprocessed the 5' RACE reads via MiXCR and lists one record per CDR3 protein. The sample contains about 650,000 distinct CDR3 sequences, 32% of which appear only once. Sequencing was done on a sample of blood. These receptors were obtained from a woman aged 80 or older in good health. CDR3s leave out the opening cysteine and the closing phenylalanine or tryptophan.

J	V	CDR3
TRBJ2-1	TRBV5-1	ASSLAGLGYNEQF
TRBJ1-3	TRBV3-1	ASSQEAISIY
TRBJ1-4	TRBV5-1	ATRGGGATNEKLF
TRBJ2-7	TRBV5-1	ASSLALDEQY
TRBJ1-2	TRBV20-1	SARDIQGYGYT
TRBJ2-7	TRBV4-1	ASSQGEKREQY
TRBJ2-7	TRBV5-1	GSSADSAYEQY
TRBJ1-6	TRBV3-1	ASSQKYNSPLH
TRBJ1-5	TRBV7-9	ASSIGVNQPQH
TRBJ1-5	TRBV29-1	SARDGGNQPQH
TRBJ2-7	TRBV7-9	ASSFPQDEQY
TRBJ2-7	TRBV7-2	ASSLDGQVQNNERY
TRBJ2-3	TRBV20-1	SARKTSSDTQY
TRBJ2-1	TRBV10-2	ASSIGRANEQC
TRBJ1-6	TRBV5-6	ASSLGHLNSPLH
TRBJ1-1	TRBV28	ASSPTGGSNTEAF
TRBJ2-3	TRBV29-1	SVPGLAGGYVSTDTQY
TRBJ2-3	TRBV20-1	SAPEGTGVSSTDTQY
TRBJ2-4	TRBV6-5	ASSYATGTSGGANIQY
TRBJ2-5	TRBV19	ASSSWAEETQY
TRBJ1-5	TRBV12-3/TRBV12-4	ASRQGTGRNQPQH
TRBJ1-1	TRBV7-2	ASSPRQVRLGTEAF
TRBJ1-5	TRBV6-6	ASSYTGGGNQPQH